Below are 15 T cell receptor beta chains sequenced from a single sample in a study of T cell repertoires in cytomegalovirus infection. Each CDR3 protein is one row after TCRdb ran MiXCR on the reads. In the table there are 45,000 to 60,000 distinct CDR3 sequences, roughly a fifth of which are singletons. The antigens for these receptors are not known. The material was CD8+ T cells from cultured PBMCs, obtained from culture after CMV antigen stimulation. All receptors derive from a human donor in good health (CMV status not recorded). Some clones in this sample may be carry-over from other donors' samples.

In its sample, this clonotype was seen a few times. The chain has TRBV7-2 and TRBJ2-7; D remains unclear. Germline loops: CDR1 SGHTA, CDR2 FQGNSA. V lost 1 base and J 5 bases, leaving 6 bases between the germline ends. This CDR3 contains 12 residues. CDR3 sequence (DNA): TGTGCCAGCAGCTTAGGCATGAACGAGCAGTACTTC. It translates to CASSLGMNEQYF.

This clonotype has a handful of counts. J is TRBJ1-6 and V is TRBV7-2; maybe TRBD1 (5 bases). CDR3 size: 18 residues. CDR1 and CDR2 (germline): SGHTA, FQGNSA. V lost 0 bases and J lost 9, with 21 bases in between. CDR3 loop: CASSLAWGIEGGVSPLHF. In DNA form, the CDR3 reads TGTGCCAGCAGCTTAGCGTGGGGGATAGAGGGCGGTGTTTCACCCCTCCACTTT.

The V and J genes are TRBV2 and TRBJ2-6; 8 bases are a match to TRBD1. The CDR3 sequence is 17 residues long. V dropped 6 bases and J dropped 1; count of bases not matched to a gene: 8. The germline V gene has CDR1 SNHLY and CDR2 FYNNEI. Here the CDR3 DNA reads TGTGCCAGCAGAGATACAGGGGGTAGTTCTGGGGCCAACGTCCTGACTTTC. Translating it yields CASRDTGGSSGANVLTF. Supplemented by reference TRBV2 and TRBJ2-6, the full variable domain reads EPEVTQTPSHQVTQMGQEVILRCVPISNHLYFYWYRQILGQKVEFLVSFYNNEISEKSEIFDDQFSVERPDGSNFTLKIRSTKLEDSAMYFCASRDTGGSSGANVLTFGAGSRLTVL.

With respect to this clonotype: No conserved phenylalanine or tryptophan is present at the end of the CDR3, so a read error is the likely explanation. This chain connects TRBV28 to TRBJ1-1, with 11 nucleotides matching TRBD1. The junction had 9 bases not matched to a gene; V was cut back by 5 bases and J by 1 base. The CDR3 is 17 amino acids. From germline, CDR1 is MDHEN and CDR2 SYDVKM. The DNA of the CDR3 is TGTGCCAGCAGTCTCGGGACAGGGGGTCTCGGGAACACTGAAGCTTTCTTA. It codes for CASSLGTGGLGNTEAFL.

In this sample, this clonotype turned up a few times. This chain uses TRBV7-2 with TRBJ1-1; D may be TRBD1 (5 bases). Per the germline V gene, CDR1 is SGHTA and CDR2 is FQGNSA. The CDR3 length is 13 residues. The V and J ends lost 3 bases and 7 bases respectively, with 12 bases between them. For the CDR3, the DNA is TGTGCCAGCAGCTTCGGCTCAGGGCGTGAAGCTTTCTTT. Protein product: CASSFGSGREAFF.

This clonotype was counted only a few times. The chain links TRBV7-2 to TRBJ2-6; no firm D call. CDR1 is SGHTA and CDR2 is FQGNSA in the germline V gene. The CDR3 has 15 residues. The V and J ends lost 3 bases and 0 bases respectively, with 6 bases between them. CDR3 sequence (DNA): TGTGCCAGCAGCTTGGTGCCCTCTGGGGCCAACGTCCTGACTTTC. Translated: CASSLVPSGANVLTF. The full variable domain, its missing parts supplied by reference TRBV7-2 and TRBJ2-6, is GAGVSQSPSNKVTEKGKDVELRCDPISGHTALYWYRQSLGQGLEFLIYFQGNSAPDKSGLPSDRFSAERTGGSVSTLTIQRTQQEDSAVYLCASSLVPSGANVLTFGAGSRLTVL.

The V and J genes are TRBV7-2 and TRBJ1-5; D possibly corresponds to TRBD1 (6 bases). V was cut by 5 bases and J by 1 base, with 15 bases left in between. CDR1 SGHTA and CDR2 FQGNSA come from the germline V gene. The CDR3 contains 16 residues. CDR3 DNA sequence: TGTGCCAGCAGCCTGAACAGGGACCTCAGCAATCAGCCCCAGCATTTT. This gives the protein CASSLNRDLSNQPQHF. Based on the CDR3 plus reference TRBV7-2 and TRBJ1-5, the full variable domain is GAGVSQSPSNKVTEKGKDVELRCDPISGHTALYWYRQSLGQGLEFLIYFQGNSAPDKSGLPSDRFSAERTGGSVSTLTIQRTQQEDSAVYLCASSLNRDLSNQPQHFGDGTRLSIL.

The CDR3 nucleotides are TGTGCCAGCAGCCCCCGGGAGGGGGTACTAAATGGCTACACCTTC. Its protein is CASSPREGVLNGYTF. The rearrangement uses TRBV7-2 and TRBJ1-2; D is perhaps TRBD1 (6 bases). CDR3 length equals 15 residues. Germline CDR1 reads SGHTA; CDR2 reads FQGNSA. The V gene lost 5 bases and the J gene lost 6 bases, with 19 bases spanning the gap.

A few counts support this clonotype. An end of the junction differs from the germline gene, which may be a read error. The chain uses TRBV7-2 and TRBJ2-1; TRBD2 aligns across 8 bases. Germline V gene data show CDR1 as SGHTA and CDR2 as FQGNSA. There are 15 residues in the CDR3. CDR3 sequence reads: CASRLAGSSYNEQFF. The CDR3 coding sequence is TGTGCCAGCAGATTAGCGGGAAGCTCCTACAATGAGCAGTTCTTC.

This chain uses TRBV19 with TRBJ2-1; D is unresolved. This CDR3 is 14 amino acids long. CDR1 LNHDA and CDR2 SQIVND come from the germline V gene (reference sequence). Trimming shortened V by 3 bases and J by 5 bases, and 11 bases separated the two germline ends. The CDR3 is CASSISQLNNEQFF. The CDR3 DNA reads TGTGCCAGTAGTATCTCGCAGTTGAACAATGAGCAGTTCTTC.

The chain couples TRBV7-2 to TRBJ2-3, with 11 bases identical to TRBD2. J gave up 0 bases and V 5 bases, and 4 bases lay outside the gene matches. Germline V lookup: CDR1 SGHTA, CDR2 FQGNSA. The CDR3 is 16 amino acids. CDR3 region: CASSRIAGGSTDTQYF. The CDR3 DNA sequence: TGTGCCAGCAGCCGTATAGCGGGAGGGAGCACAGATACGCAGTATTTT.

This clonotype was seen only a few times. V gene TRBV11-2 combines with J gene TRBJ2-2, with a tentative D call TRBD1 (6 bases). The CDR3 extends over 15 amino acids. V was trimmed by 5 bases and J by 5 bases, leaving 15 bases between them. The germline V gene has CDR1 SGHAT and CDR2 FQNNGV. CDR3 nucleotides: TGTGCCAGCAGCCCTCTGACAGGAAGAACCGGGGAGCTGTTTTTT. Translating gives CASSPLTGRTGELFF.

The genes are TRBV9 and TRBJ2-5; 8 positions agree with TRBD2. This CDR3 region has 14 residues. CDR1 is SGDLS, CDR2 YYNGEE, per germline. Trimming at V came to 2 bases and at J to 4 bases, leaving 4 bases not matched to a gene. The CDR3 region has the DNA TGTGCCAGCAGCGTCGGGACTAGGGGAGAGACCCAGTACTTC. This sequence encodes CASSVGTRGETQYF.

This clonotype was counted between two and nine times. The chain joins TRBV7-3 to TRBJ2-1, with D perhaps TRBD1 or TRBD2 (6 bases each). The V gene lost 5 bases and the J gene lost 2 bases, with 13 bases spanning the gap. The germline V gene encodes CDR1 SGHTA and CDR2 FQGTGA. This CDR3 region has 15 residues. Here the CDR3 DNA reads TGTGCCAGCAGCCTAAGGGGGGTGGCCTACAATGAGCAGTTCTTC. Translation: CASSLRGVAYNEQFF.

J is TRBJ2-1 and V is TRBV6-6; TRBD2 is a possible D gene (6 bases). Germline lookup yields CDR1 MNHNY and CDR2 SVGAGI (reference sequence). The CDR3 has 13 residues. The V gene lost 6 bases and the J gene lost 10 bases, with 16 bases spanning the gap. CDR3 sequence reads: CASREEAGYEQFF. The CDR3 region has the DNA TGTGCCAGCAGGGAGGAGGCGGGGTACGAGCAGTTCTTC.